The 5 T cell receptor beta chains in this list originate from one sample, sequenced in a study of vaccination and CD4 T cells after COVID-19. What these receptors recognize is not known. Treatment of the sample: roughly 11-day PBMC culture with coronavirus spike peptide pools or control peptides (ViraFEST assay). Sequencing of DNA taken from cultured CD4+ T cells relied on the Oncomine TCR Beta short-read assay. TCRdb fed the PCR reads into MiXCR, producing one record per CDR3 protein. The sample includes approximately 20,000 distinct CDR3 sequences, about 80% seen only once; the top ten take about a sixth. The material was CD4+ T cells from blood, cultured in vitro, obtained after SARS-CoV-2 vaccination. These receptors were taken from a human donor who received a COVID-19 vaccine.

The rearrangement uses TRBV2 and TRBJ1-1, with D possibly being TRBD1 (5 bases). This CDR3 is built from 14 residues. The germline CDR1 and CDR2 sequences are SNHLY and FYNNEI. Trimming cost V 4 bases and J 5 bases, with 14 bases left between them. The chain's CDR3 is CASSAAGSQTEAFF. The CDR3 DNA reads as TGTGCCAGCAGTGCGGCAGGGTCTCAAACTGAAGCTTTCTTT.

V and J are TRBV30 and TRBJ1-1; D remains ambiguous. CDR3 length equals 13 residues. V dropped 0 bases and J dropped 6 bases, with 11 bases sitting between them. From germline, CDR1 is GTSNPN and CDR2 SVGIG (reference sequence). CDR3 protein: CAWSVLGRAEAFF. The CDR3, as DNA: TGTGCCTGGAGTGTATTGGGGAGGGCTGAAGCTTTCTTT.

The CDR3 DNA reads as TGTGCCAGCTCTGTAGGAAATAACTATGGCTACACCTTC. Its protein is CASSVGNNYGYTF. The gene calls are TRBV6-2 or TRBV6-3 and TRBJ1-2; D unclear. The CDR3 runs 13 residues. The V end was cut by 8 bases, the J end by 1 base, with 11 bases between. The germline gives CDR1 MNHEY, CDR2 SVGEGT.

This chain connects TRBV7-6 to TRBJ1-2; 9 bases are shared with TRBD1. J lost 4 bases, V lost 2 bases, and 8 bases had no gene match. The germline CDR1 and CDR2 sequences are SGHVS and FNYEAQ. This CDR3 has 16 amino acids. The CDR3, as DNA: TGTGCCAGCAGCTTATCCGGGACAGGGTCGGGCTATGGCTACACCTTC. Amino acid sequence: CASSLSGTGSGYGYTF.

This clonotype showed up just once. The chain joins TRBV19 to TRBJ1-1; 8 bases agree with TRBD1. Germline V gene lookup returns CDR1 LNHDA and CDR2 SQIVND (reference sequence). The CDR3 extends over 15 amino acids. Unmatched junction bases numbered 7, after V lost 5 bases and J lost 2 bases. The CDR3 bases are TGTGCCAGTAGTTCGACGACAGGGGTCAACACTGAAGCTTTCTTT. Residues: CASSSTTGVNTEAFF.